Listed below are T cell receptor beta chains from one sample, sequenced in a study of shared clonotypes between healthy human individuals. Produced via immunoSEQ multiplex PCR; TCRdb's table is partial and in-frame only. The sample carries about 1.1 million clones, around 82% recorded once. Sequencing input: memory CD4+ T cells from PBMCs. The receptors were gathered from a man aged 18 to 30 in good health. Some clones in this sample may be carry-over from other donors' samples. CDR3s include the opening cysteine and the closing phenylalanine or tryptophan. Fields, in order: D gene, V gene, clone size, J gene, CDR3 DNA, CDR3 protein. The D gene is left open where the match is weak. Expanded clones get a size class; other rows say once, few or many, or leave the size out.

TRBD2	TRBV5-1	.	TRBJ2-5	TGCGCCAGCAGCTTCGGTCTAGCGGGAGTTGGAGAGACCCAGTACTTC	CASSFGLAGVGETQYF
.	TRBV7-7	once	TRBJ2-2	TGTGCCAGCAGCTTGGGGGCACCCGGGGAGCTGTTTTTT	CASSLGAPGELFF
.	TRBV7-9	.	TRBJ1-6	TGTGCCAGCAGCTTTGCCGGGGCTGGAAATTCACCCCTCCACTTT	CASSFAGAGNSPLHF
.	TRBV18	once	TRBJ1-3	TGTGCCAGCTCACCACGCCTTCGGGACGAATTCCCTGGAAACACCATATATTTT	CASSPRLRDEFPGNTIYF
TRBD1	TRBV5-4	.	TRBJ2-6	TGTGCCAGCAGCACCGGGACAGGGCTCTTTGGGGCCAACGTCCTGACTTTC	CASSTGTGLFGANVLTF
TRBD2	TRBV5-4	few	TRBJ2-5	TGTGCCAGCAGCCCCGGGACTAGCGGGAGGGAAGAGACCCAGTACTTC	CASSPGTSGREETQYF
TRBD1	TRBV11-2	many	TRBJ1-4	TGTGCCAGCAGCCGGGACAGCAATGAAAAGCTGTTTTTT	CASSRDSNEKLFF
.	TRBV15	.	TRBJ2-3	TGTGCCACCAGCCCTCGACTTGAAGATACGCAGTATTTT	CATSPRLEDTQYF
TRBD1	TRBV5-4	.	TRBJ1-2	TGTGCCAGCAGCTCCAGGGGGGGGCTTGCGGGCTACACCTTC	CASSSRGGLAGYTF
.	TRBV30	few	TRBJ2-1	TGTGCCTGGAGTGTATCGGCCGTTGTAGGGCAGTTCTTC	CAWSVSAVVGQFF
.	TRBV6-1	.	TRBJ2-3	TGTGCCAGCAGTGAACAAGGCGGGGGCCCGGATACGCAGTATTTT	CASSEQGGGPDTQYF
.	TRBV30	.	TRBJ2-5	TGTGCCTGGACAAGCGGGGAGACCCAGTACTTC	CAWTSGETQYF
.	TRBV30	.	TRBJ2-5	TGTGCCTGGAGTAACGGGGCAGAAGAGACCCAGTACTTC	CAWSNGAEETQYF
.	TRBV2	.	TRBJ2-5	TGTGCCAGCAGTTTTGGGCAAGAGACCCAGTACTTC	CASSFGQETQYF
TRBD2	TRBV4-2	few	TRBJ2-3	TGTGCCAGCAGCCAAGAATGGGCGACTAGCGGCACAGATACGCAGTATTTT	CASSQEWATSGTDTQYF
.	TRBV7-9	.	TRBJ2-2	TGTGCCAGCAGCCGAGACACCGGGGAGCTGTTTTTT	CASSRDTGELFF
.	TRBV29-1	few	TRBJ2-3	TGCAGCGTTGATGGGGGTTCCCTTAGAGATACGCAGTATTTT	CSVDGGSLRDTQYF
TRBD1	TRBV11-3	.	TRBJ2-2	TGTGCCAGCAGCTTAAGGGGACAGCCAAACACCGGGGAGCTGTTTTTT	CASSLRGQPNTGELFF
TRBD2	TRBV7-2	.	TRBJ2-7	TGTGCCAGCAGCTTAGGCGGGAGAAACTACGAGCAGTACTTC	CASSLGGRNYEQYF
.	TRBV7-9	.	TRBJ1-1	TGTGCCAGCAGCACCCGACCCAGCGATGAAGCTTTCTTT	CASSTRPSDEAFF
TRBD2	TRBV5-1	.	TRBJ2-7	TGCGCCAGCAGCCACGGACTAGCGGGAGGGTCCTACGAGCAGTACTTC	CASSHGLAGGSYEQYF
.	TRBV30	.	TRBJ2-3	TGTGCCTGGAGTGCCGGGGGAATCACAGATACGCAGTATTTT	CAWSAGGITDTQYF
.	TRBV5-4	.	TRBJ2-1	TGTGCCAGCAGCTTTAGGGCCGAGGGTAATGAGCAGTTCTTC	CASSFRAEGNEQFF
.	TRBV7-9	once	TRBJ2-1	TGTGCCAGCAGCTACTCGTTAGGGGCTCTTATCAATGAGCAGTTCTTC	CASSYSLGALINEQFF
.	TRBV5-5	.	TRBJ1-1	TGTGCCAGCAGCTTGGTTGCAGGGGAGGCTGAAGCTTTCTTT	CASSLVAGEAEAFF
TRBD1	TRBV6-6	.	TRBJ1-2	TGTGCCAGCAATTCTCCGGGACAGAACTATGGCTACACCTTC	CASNSPGQNYGYTF
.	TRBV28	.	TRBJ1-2	TGTGCCAGCAGCCACCGGGGATTGGAGGGCGGCTACACCTTC	CASSHRGLEGGYTF
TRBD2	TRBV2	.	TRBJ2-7	TGTGCCAGCAGGGGGACTAGCGTGAGGGGCTACGAGCAGTACTTC	CASRGTSVRGYEQYF
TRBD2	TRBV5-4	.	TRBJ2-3	TGTGCCAGCAGCCAACGGACTAGCGGGAGTGGAGATACGCAGTATTTT	CASSQRTSGSGDTQYF
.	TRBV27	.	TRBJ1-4	TGTGCCAGCAGTTTTCACCGCAGGACAGACGGCGATGAAAAACTGTTTTTT	CASSFHRRTDGDEKLFF
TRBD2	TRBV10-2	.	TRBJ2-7	TGCGCCAGCAGTGATTCTAGCGGGAGGAACGAGCAGTACTTC	CASSDSSGRNEQYF
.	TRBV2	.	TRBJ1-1	TGTGCCAGCATTGGAGGGAGGAACACTGAAGCTTTCTTT	CASIGGRNTEAFF
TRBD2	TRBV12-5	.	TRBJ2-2	TGTGCTAGTGGTTTGGTACTAGCGGGAGGGCCCGGGGAGCTGTTTTTT	CASGLVLAGGPGELFF
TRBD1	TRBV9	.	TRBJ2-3	TGTGCCAGCAGCGCCCCCCAGGGGGACAGGGGGCTGGGTACGCAGTATTTT	CASSAPQGDRGLGTQYF
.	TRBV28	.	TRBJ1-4	TGTGCCAGCAGTGAGGTTCAGGGTTATAAGGAAAAACTGTTTTTT	CASSEVQGYKEKLFF
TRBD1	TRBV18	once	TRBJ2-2	TGTGCCAGCTCACCACGAACAGGGGGGAACACCGGGGAGCTGTTTTTT	CASSPRTGGNTGELFF
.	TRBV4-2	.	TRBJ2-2	TGTGCCAGCAGCCAAGATCTCGGAGGGACAGGGTCAGCGGGAGGGAACACCGGGGAGCTGTTTTTT	CASSQDLGGTGSAGGNTGELFF
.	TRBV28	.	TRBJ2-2	TGTGCCAGCACCAACAGGCAGGGGAAATCCGGGGAGCTGTTTTTT	CASTNRQGKSGELFF
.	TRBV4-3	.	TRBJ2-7	TGCGCCAGCAGCCAAGATACGAGGGCCCGAGGGGGCGAGCAGTACTTC	CASSQDTRARGGEQYF
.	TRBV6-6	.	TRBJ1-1	TGTGCCACGCGGGACCCTCTCGGGGCTTTCTTT	CATRDPLGAFF
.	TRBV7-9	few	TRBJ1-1	TGTGCCAGCAGCATCCTGGGGCCGAACACTGAAGCTTTCTTT	CASSILGPNTEAFF
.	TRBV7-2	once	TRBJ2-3	TGTGCCAGCAGCCCTTCCGGGGGAGATACGCAGTATTTT	CASSPSGGDTQYF
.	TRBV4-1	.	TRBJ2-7	TGCGCCAGCAGCCAAATCCGCGGCGAGCAGTACTTC	CASSQIRGEQYF
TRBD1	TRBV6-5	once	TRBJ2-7	TGTGCCAGCAGTTCCCCCGGACAGGGAGTGAGGGAGCAGTACTTC	CASSSPGQGVREQYF
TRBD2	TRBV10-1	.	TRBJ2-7	TGCGCCAGCCCCATAGCGGGAGAAGGTTACGAGCAGTACTTC	CASPIAGEGYEQYF
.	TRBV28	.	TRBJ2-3	TGTGCCAGCACCTCTAGCACAGATACGCAGTATTTT	CASTSSTDTQYF
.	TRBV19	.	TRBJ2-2	TGTGCCAGTAGTCGAAGGGTTGCCGGGGAGCTGTTTTTT	CASSRRVAGELFF
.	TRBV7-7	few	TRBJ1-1	TGTGCCAGCAGCCTAGAGCCGAACACTGAAGCTTTCTTT	CASSLEPNTEAFF
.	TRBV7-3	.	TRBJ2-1	TGTGCCACCGCGGCGGCACGGAACAATGAGCAGTTCTTC	CATAAARNNEQFF
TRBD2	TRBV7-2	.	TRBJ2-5	TGTGCCAGCAGCTTAGGGACTAGCGGGGGGCCCCAGTACTTC	CASSLGTSGGPQYF
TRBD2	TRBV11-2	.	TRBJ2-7	TGTGCCAGCAGGGACTCTAGCGGGAGCTCCTACGAGCAGTACTTC	CASRDSSGSSYEQYF